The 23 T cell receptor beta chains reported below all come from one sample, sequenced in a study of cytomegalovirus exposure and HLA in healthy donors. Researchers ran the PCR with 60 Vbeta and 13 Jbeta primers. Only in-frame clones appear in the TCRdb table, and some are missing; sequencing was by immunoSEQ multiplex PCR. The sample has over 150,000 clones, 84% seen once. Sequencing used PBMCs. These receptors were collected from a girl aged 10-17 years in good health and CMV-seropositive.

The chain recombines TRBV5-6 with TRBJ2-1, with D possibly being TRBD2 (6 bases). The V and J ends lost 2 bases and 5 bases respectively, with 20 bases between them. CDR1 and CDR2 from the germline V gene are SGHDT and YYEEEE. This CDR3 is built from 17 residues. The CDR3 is CASSFPRLETTNNEQFF. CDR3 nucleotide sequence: TGTGCCAGCAGCTTCCCAAGACTAGAAACTACGAACAATGAGCAGTTCTTC.

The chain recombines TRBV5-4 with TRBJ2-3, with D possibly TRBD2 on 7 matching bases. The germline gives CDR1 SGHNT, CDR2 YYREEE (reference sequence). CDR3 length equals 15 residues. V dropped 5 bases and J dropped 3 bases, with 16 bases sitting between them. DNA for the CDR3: TGTGCCAGCAGATCCTGGGGAGGGGGGACAGATACGCAGTATTTT. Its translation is CASRSWGGGTDTQYF.

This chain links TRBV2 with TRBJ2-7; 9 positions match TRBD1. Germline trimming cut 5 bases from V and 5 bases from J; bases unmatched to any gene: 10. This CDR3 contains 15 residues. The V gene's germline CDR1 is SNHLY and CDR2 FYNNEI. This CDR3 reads CASSRNTGGGNEQYF. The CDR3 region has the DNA TGTGCCAGCAGTCGGAACACAGGGGGCGGGAACGAGCAGTACTTC.

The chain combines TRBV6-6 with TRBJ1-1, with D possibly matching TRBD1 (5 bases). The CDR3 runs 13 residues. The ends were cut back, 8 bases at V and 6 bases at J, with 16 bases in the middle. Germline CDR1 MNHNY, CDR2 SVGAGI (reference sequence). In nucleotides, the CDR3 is TGTGCCAGCCGAGCGGGGGTCAATGCTGAAGCTTTCTTT. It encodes CASRAGVNAEAFF.

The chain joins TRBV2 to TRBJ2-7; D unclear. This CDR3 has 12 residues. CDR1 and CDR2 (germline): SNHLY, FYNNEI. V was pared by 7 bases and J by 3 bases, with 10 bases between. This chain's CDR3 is CASNDRVYEQYF. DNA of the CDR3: TGTGCCAGCAACGATCGAGTCTACGAGCAGTACTTC.

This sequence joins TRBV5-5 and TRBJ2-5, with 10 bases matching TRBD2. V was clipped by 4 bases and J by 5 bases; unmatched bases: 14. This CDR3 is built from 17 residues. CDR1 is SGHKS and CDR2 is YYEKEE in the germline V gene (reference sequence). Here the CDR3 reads CASSPGLAAGVEETQYF. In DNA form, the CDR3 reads TGTGCCAGCAGCCCTGGACTAGCGGCGGGGGTGGAGGAGACCCAGTACTTC.

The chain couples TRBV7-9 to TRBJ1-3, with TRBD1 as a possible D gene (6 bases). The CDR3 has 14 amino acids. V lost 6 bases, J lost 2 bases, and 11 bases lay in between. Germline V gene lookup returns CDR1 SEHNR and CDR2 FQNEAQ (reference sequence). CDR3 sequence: CASSPTGTGNTIYF. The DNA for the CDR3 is TGTGCCAGCAGTCCCACAGGGACTGGAAACACCATATATTTT.

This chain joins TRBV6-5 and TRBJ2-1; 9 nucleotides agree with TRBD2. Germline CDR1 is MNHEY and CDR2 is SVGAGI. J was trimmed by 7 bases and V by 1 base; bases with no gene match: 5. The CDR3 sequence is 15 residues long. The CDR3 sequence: CASSYLRGGRNEQFF. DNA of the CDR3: TGTGCCAGCAGTTACTTGCGGGGGGGCCGAAATGAGCAGTTCTTC.

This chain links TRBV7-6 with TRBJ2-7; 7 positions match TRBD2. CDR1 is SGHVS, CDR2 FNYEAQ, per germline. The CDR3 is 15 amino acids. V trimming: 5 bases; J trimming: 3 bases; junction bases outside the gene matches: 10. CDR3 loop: CASSPRASGDYEQYF. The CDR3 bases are TGTGCCAGCAGCCCCCGGGCTAGCGGAGACTACGAGCAGTACTTC.

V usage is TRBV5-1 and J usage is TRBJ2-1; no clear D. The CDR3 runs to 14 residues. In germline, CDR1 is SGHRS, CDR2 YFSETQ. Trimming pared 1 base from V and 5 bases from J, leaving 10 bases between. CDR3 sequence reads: CASSLRSPNNEQFF. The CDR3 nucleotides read TGCGCCAGCAGCTTGAGGAGTCCAAACAATGAGCAGTTCTTC.

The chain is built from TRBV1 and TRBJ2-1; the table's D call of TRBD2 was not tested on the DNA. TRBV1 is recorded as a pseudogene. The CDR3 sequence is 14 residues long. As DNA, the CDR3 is TGCACCAGCAGCCAATCCGGGACTAGCAATGAGCAGTTCTTC. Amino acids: CTSSQSGTSNEQFF.

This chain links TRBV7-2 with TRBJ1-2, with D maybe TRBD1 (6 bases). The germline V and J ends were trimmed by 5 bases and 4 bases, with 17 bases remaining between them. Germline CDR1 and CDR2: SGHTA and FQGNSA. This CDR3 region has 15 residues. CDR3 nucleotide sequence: TGTGCCAGCAGCGATAAACAGGGTCATATCTATGGCTACACCTTC. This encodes CASSDKQGHIYGYTF.

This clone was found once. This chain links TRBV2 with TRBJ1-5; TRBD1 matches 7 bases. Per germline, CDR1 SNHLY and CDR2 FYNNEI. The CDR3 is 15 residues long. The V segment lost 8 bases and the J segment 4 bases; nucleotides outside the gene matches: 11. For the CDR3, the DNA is TGTGCCAGCCAAGAGCTGACAGGGACTAATCAGCCCCAGCATTTT. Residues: CASQELTGTNQPQHF.

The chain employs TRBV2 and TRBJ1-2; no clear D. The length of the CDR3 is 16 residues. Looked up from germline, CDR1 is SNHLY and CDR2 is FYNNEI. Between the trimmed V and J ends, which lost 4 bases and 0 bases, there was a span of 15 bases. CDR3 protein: CASSGAGYDTNYGYTF. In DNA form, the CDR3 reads TGTGCCAGCAGTGGCGCGGGGTACGATACTAACTATGGCTACACCTTC.

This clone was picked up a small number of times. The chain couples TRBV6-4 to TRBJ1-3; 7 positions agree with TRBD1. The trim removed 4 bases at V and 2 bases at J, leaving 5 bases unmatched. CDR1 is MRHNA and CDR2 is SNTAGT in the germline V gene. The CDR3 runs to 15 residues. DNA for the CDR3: TGTGCCAGCAGTGCCGACAGGGAGCCTGGAAACACCATATATTTT. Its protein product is CASSADREPGNTIYF.

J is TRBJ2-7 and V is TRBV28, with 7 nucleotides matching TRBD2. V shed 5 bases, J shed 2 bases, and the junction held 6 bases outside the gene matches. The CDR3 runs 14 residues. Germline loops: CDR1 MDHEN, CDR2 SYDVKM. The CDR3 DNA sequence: TGTGCCAGCAGTCGACTAGCTCTAACCTACGAGCAGTACTTC. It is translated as CASSRLALTYEQYF.

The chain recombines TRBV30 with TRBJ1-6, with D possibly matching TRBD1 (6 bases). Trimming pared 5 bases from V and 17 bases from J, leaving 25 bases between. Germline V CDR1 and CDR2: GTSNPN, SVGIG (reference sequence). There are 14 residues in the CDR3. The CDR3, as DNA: TGTGCCTGGTGTCAGGACAGCGGCCAAAGTTTCGTCCACTTT. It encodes CAWCQDSGQSFVHF.

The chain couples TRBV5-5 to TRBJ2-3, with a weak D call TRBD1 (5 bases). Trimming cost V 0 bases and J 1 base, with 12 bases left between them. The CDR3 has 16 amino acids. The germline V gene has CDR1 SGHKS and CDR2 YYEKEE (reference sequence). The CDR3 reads CASSLGSGWGTDTQYF. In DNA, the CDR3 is TGTGCCAGCAGCTTGGGGTCAGGGTGGGGCACAGATACGCAGTATTTT.

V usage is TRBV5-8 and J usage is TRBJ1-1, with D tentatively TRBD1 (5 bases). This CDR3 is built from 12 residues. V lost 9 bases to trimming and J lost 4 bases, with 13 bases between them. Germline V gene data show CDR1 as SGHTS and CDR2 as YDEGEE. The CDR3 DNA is TGTGCCACCCGCGGGGACTTCACTGAAGCTTTCTTT. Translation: CATRGDFTEAFF.

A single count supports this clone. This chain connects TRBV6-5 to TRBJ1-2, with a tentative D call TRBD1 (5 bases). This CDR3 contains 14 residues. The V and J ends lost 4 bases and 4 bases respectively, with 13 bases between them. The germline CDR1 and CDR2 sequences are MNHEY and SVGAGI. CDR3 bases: TGTGCCAGCAGTTTCGGCGTGGACACCTATGGCTACACCTTC. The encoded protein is CASSFGVDTYGYTF.

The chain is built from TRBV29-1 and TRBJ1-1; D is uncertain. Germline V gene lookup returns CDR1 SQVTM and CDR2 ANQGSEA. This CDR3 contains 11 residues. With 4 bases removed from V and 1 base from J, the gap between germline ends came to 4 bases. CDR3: CSVARNTEAFF. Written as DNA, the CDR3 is TGCAGCGTTGCTAGGAACACTGAAGCTTTCTTT.

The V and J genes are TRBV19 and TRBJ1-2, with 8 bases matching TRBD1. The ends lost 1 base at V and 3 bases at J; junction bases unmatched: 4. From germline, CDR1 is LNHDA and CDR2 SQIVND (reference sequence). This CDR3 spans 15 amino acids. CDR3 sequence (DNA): TGTGCCAGTAGTATAGGTCCAGGGGGCTACTATGGCTACACCTTC. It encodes CASSIGPGGYYGYTF.

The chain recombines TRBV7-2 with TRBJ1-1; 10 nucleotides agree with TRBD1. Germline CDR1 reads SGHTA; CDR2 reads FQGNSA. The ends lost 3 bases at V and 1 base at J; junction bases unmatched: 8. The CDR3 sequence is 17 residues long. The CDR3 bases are TGTGCCAGCAGCTTCAGAGACAGGGGGCTTACGAACACTGAAGCTTTCTTT. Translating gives CASSFRDRGLTNTEAFF.